The 25 T cell receptor beta chains given below trace back to one sample, sequenced in a study of cytomegalovirus exposure and HLA in healthy donors. Amplification used 60 Vbeta primers and 13 Jbeta primers. The assay was immunoSEQ multiplex PCR, and TCRdb's table has in-frame clones only and misses some. This table has some 90,000 clones, approximately 78% appearing once. Material for sequencing was PBMCs. These receptors all come from a man between 35 and 55 years old in good health and CMV-seronegative.

This chain uses TRBV10-3 with TRBJ1-5; D possibly corresponds to TRBD1 (6 bases). Germline V gene sequence: CDR1 ENHRY, CDR2 SYGVKD. The CDR3 is made up of 17 amino acids. Trimming took off 4 bases at V and 4 bases at J, with 20 bases between the two ends. CDR3 loop: CAISATTQGTRNQPQHF. CDR3 sequence (DNA): TGTGCCATCAGTGCCACGACTCAAGGGACAAGAAATCAGCCCCAGCATTTT.

V usage is TRBV5-1 and J usage is TRBJ1-4; 7 nucleotides match TRBD1. V gave up 3 bases and J gave up 0 bases; unmatched junction bases: 8. Germline assignment: CDR1 SGHRS and CDR2 YFSETQ. This CDR3 spans 17 amino acids. The CDR3 DNA is TGCGCCAGCAGCTCATATGGACAGGACGCAACTAATGAAAAACTGTTTTTT. Its protein product is CASSSYGQDATNEKLFF.

V and J are TRBV5-4 and TRBJ2-7; TRBD1 matches at 7 bases. Germline V gives CDR1 SGHNT, CDR2 YYREEE (reference sequence). Germline trimming cut 4 bases from V and 2 bases from J; bases unmatched to any gene: 9. The length of the CDR3 is 15 residues. Here the CDR3 reads CASSIPRQGPYEQYF. CDR3 DNA: TGTGCCAGCAGCATCCCTCGACAGGGCCCCTACGAGCAGTACTTC. Drawing the rest from reference TRBV5-4 and TRBJ2-7, the complete variable domain is ETGVTQSPTHLIKTRGQQVTLRCSSQSGHNTVSWYQQALGQGPQFIFQYYREEENGRGNFPPRFSGLQFPNYSSELNVNALELDDSALYLCASSIPRQGPYEQYFGPGTRLTVT.

The J gene is TRBJ2-5, the V gene TRBV5-6, with D possibly matching TRBD1 (6 bases). Trimming stripped 4 bases from V and 5 bases from J, with 18 bases between. CDR1 and CDR2 (germline): SGHDT, YYEEEE. The CDR3 runs to 15 residues. CDR3 region: CASSPYRVSGETQYF. Written as DNA, the CDR3 is TGTGCCAGCAGCCCATACAGGGTCAGTGGGGAGACCCAGTACTTC.

The chain combines TRBV5-6 with TRBJ1-4; TRBD1 aligns across 12 bases. Looked up from germline, CDR1 is SGHDT and CDR2 is YYEEEE. CDR3 size: 15 residues. Losses at the gene ends were 1 base for V and 8 bases for J; bases not matched to a gene: 3. The CDR3 is CASSLPGQGAEKLFF. CDR3 DNA sequence: TGTGCCAGCAGCTTGCCGGGACAGGGGGCGGAAAAACTGTTTTTT.

The chain employs TRBV18 and TRBJ1-5; 8 bases map to TRBD1. V was clipped by 3 bases and J by 2 bases; unmatched bases: 3. This CDR3 is built from 15 residues. Germline loops: CDR1 KGHSH, CDR2 LQKENI. CDR3 nucleotide sequence: TGTGCCAGCTCACCCGGGACAGGTGGCAATCAGCCCCAGCATTTT. Translation: CASSPGTGGNQPQHF.

The genes are TRBV7-3 and TRBJ2-3, with D possibly TRBD2 on 6 matching bases. Germline loops: CDR1 SGHTA, CDR2 FQGTGA. The CDR3 length is 16 residues. V was clipped by 2 bases and J by 1 base, with 13 bases between them. The CDR3 DNA is TGTGCCAGCAGCTTACAGCCCGGGGGAGGCACAGATACGCAGTATTTT. It encodes CASSLQPGGGTDTQYF.

This clone was picked up a small number of times. The chain recombines TRBV5-1 with TRBJ1-3, with D possibly matching TRBD1 (6 bases). Between the trimmed V and J ends, which lost 4 bases and 0 bases, there was a span of 11 bases. CDR3 length: 15 amino acids. Germline V gives CDR1 SGHRS, CDR2 YFSETQ. CDR3 nucleotide sequence: TGCGCCAGCAGCCAGGACAGTGCCTCTGGAAACACCATATATTTT. Translation gives CASSQDSASGNTIYF.

The genes are TRBV14 and TRBJ2-1; 7 nucleotides match TRBD1. The CDR3 contains 16 residues. J gave up 6 bases and V 4 bases, and 12 bases lay outside the gene matches. Germline CDR1 and CDR2: SGHDN and FVKESK. Written as DNA, the CDR3 is TGTGCCAGCAGCCCTCTCCCCCAGGGGGTGATCAATGAGCAGTTCTTC. Protein sequence: CASSPLPQGVINEQFF.

This chain joins TRBV15 and TRBJ2-7, with 9 bases fitting TRBD1. This CDR3 spans 15 amino acids. V was clipped by 3 bases and J by 4 bases; unmatched bases: 7. Germline lookup yields CDR1 LNHNV and CDR2 YYDKDF (reference sequence). The CDR3 sequence: CATSRGGTGSYEQYF. The DNA of the CDR3 is TGTGCCACCAGCAGGGGAGGGACAGGGTCTTACGAGCAGTACTTC.

The J gene is TRBJ2-5, the V gene TRBV15; TRBD1 might be the D (5 bases). The tail of the sequence fits TRBJ2-7 better, so the J call may be wrong. Per germline, CDR1 LNHNV and CDR2 YYDKDF (reference sequence). The CDR3 loop spans 16 amino acids. CDR3 bases: TGTGCCACCAGCAGTTGGTTGGGGCAGAGCTCCTACGAGCAGTACTTC. This sequence encodes CATSSWLGQSSYEQYF.

The chain carries TRBV5-6 and TRBJ1-5; 8 nucleotides agree with TRBD1. Germline assignment: CDR1 SGHDT and CDR2 YYEEEE. CDR3 length: 16 residues. Unmatched junction bases numbered 8, after V lost 4 bases and J lost 2 bases. This CDR3 reads CASSIRQGRGNQPQHF. Written as DNA, the CDR3 is TGTGCCAGCAGCATACGACAGGGGAGAGGCAATCAGCCCCAGCATTTT.

The chain recombines TRBV10-1 with TRBJ2-7; D remains unclear. The V end lost 2 bases, the J end lost 5 bases, and 16 bases lay between the germline ends. The CDR3 contains 15 residues. The germline CDR1 and CDR2 sequences are WNHNN and SYGVQD (reference sequence). As DNA, the CDR3 is TGCGCCAGCAGTGAGGACAAGAGTTGGGTGGACGAGCAGTACTTC. Translation: CASSEDKSWVDEQYF.

The chain links TRBV11-2 to TRBJ1-6; D uncertain. Between the trimmed V and J ends, which lost 3 bases and 5 bases, there was a span of 5 bases. Germline V gene data show CDR1 as SGHAT and CDR2 as FQNNGV. The CDR3 totals 13 residues. The CDR3 coding sequence is TGTGCCAGCAGCTTGTCCGATAATTCACCCCTCCACTTT. Translating it yields CASSLSDNSPLHF.

The chain is built from TRBV21-1 and TRBJ2-3; the table names TRBD1, a call not compared with the DNA. TRBV21-1 constitutes a pseudogene. CDR3 length: 14 amino acids. Here the CDR3 reads CAKSIRVGADTQYF. DNA of the CDR3: TGTGCGAAGTCTATCAGGGTTGGCGCAGATACGCAGTATTTT.

This clone was seen more than once but under ten times. The CDR3 coding sequence is TGTGCCAGCAGTTGGACAGGGGCGTTCTACGAGCAGTACTTC. Translation: CASSWTGAFYEQYF. V and J are TRBV7-9 and TRBJ2-7, with 9 bases matching TRBD1. This CDR3 is 14 amino acids long. Germline V gene lookup returns CDR1 SEHNR and CDR2 FQNEAQ (reference sequence). V was pared by 6 bases and J by 3 bases, with 6 bases of the junction left unmatched. The whole variable domain, filled in from reference TRBV7-9 and TRBJ2-7, reads DTGVSQNPRHKITKRGQNVTFRCDPISEHNRLYWYRQTLGQGPEFLTYFQNEAQLEKSRLLSDRFSAERPKGSFSTLEIQRTEQGDSAMYLCASSWTGAFYEQYFGPGTRLTVT.

This clone was counted a single time. The chain recombines TRBV5-4 with TRBJ1-4; TRBD1 matches 9 bases. The CDR3 is made up of 15 amino acids. V trimming: 2 bases; J trimming: 7 bases; junction bases outside the gene matches: 6. Germline V CDR1 and CDR2: SGHNT, YYREEE (reference sequence). The CDR3 sequence: CASSFRGTGSEKLFF. CDR3 nucleotides: TGTGCCAGCAGCTTTAGAGGGACAGGGAGTGAAAAACTGTTTTTT.

The CDR3 DNA reads TGTGCCAGCAGCTTCCGGGATAGCACAGATACGCAGTATTTT. Protein: CASSFRDSTDTQYF. The V gene is TRBV5-4, the J gene TRBJ2-3; possibly TRBD2 for D (5 bases). V was cut by 2 bases and J by 0 bases, with 7 bases left in between. This CDR3 contains 14 residues. Germline V gene sequence: CDR1 SGHNT, CDR2 YYREEE (reference sequence). Looking up the rest from reference TRBV5-4 and TRBJ2-3 gives the full variable domain: ETGVTQSPTHLIKTRGQQVTLRCSSQSGHNTVSWYQQALGQGPQFIFQYYREEENGRGNFPPRFSGLQFPNYSSELNVNALELDDSALYLCASSFRDSTDTQYFGPGTRLTVL.

This clone was recorded once. CDR3 coding DNA: TGCGCCAGCAGCTTGGAGGTTGGAGTCGAGACCCAGTACTTC. It codes for CASSLEVGVETQYF. The genes are TRBV5-1 and TRBJ2-5; no clear D gene. CDR3 size: 14 residues. Germline loops: CDR1 SGHRS, CDR2 YFSETQ. The V end lost 0 bases, the J end lost 5 bases, and 11 bases lay between the germline ends.

The V and J genes are TRBV10-2 and TRBJ1-5, with D unclear. Germline CDR1 reads WSHSY; CDR2 reads SAAADI. The V end lost 7 bases, the J end lost 1 base, and 5 bases lay between the germline ends. The CDR3 is made up of 12 amino acids. In DNA, the CDR3 is TGCGCCAGCACTTCCAGCAATCAGCCCCAGCATTTT. Translated, it gives CASTSSNQPQHF.

The chain carries TRBV6-1 and TRBJ1-2; D might be TRBD1 (5 bases). Trimming pared 1 base from V and 6 bases from J, leaving 15 bases between. Germline V CDR1 and CDR2: MNHNS, SASEGT. This CDR3 has 15 residues. Written as DNA, the CDR3 is TGTGCCAGCAGTGAAGTCGAGGCGGGGGTCGATGGCTACACCTTC. Protein: CASSEVEAGVDGYTF.

J is TRBJ2-7 and V is TRBV19; no clear D gene. The CDR3 is 11 residues long. V lost 7 bases, J lost 5 bases, and 9 bases lay in between. The germline gives CDR1 LNHDA, CDR2 SQIVND (reference sequence). CDR3 in DNA: TGTGCCAGTACCAGGTCGGACGAGCAGTACTTC. Its protein product is CASTRSDEQYF.

The chain uses TRBV7-6 and TRBJ2-1; 9 nucleotides match TRBD2. V gave up 5 bases and J gave up 2 bases; unmatched junction bases: 7. The CDR3 spans 16 residues. Germline V gives CDR1 SGHVS, CDR2 FNYEAQ. CDR3: CASSNARGGPYNEQFF. The CDR3, as DNA: TGTGCCAGCAGCAACGCGCGGGGGGGCCCCTACAATGAGCAGTTCTTC.

The chain recombines TRBV30 with TRBJ2-7; TRBD2 might be the D (6 bases). Trimming shortened V by 5 bases and J by 6 bases, and 14 bases separated the two germline ends. This CDR3 is built from 12 residues. The germline V gene has CDR1 GTSNPN and CDR2 SVGIG (reference sequence). CDR3 sequence reads: CAWLALGGEQYF. In nucleotides, the CDR3 is TGTGCCTGGCTGGCCCTCGGGGGCGAGCAGTACTTC.

The chain links TRBV2 to TRBJ1-4, with 7 bases lining up with TRBD1. Germline assignment: CDR1 SNHLY and CDR2 FYNNEI. The CDR3 is made up of 16 amino acids. With 6 bases clipped from V and 2 bases from J, the junction kept 9 bases outside the gene matches. DNA of the CDR3: TGTGCCAGCAGCAGGCAGGGGGGTACTACTAATGAAAAACTGTTTTTT. It encodes CASSRQGGTTNEKLFF.